The present T cell receptor (beta chain) was sequenced within a study of beta chain features in type 1 diabetes (dated by TCRdb to 2017 to 2018). Context from the whole study: Patients and healthy donors did not differ in mean age, gender distribution, total cell number or subset yield. Regulatory and stem cell-like memory subsets were isolated from only 8 patients and about 8 healthy donors, whereas naive and central memory subsets came from all 28 donors. A total of 100 million to 140 million sorted cells were examined across all samples, and the number of cells per subset was strongly correlated with RNA yield. The study compared the TCRB repertoires of sorted circulating CD4+ T cell subsets in recently diagnosed type 1 diabetes patients with those in matched healthy donors. Results and caveats for the whole study, not just this receptor: Type 1 diabetes patients showed a moderate but significant shortening of TCRB CDR3 length in all four CD4+ subsets. Only small numbers of individuals were included in the HLA sub-analyses, which left unresolved whether HLA type had any influence on TCRB rearrangement. Shorter templates might be favored by PCR, yet because patient and control samples were amplified and corrected together, any such skew would affect both groups equally. Because cDNA was sequenced instead of genomic DNA, activated cells with high expression could be over-represented, although the groups did not differ in activation or CD3 levels. Fewer insertions and more nucleotide deletions at VDJ recombination sites were observed in patients with type 1 diabetes, implying thymic rearrangement abnormalities. The naive, central memory and regulatory TCRB repertoires appeared to resemble one another more closely among patients than among healthy donors.

After removal of 6 bases from V and 2 bases from J, the junction retains 7 bases not matched to a gene. Spanning cysteine to phenylalanine, the CDR3 consists of 17 amino acids. Solely the CDR3 DNA is kept, with 51 bases framed from the first base. Each donor gave one peripheral blood draw, averaging roughly 0.11 L, which was collected into heparinised tubes. A BD FACSAria II and a panel including CD45RO, CCR7, CD25, CD127, CD95 and CD27 were used to sort naive, central memory, regulatory and stem cell-like memory CD4+ T cells. A purity above 95% was achieved for all sorted populations. PBMCs were separated immediately by Lymphoprep density gradient centrifugation and were stained directly, without being cultured. To minimize batch effects, samples were stained and sorted in pairs, one healthy donor with one patient per experiment. All of the isolated RNA was reverse transcribed with the High Capacity cDNA Reverse Transcription Kit, so expressed TCRB transcripts were sequenced. Deep immunoSEQ sequencing was performed on naive, central memory and regulatory T cell samples, with an average of roughly 3.3 million total reads per sample. Sorted cells were lysed in RLT buffer, and RNA was extracted using DNase-treated RNeasy Micro or Mini kits according to cell number. To prevent cross-contamination, each cell subset was processed individually, whereas patient and healthy donor samples were processed jointly. The immunoSEQ multiplex PCR was used to amplify TCRB sequences from cDNA, yielding 87-bp fragments that span the CDR3 region. Sequencing of the amplicons was performed on the Illumina HiSeq platform. Per the authors' processing: Synthetic template baselines were used to correct PCR bias computationally, reads within Hamming distance 2 were collapsed together, and singletons that could not be merged were discarded. Reads were aligned against IMGT so that V, D and J genes, CDR3 length and insertions or deletions at six rearrangement sites could be assigned. Within each subset, clonotype counts were normalized to sorted cell number, after which true diversity and Gini coefficients were computed with the tcR R package. The overlap coefficient, calculated on TCRB nucleotide sequences, was used to measure repertoire sharing. Out-of-frame TCRB sequences from naive cells were analyzed as a proxy for the pre-selection repertoire. TCRdb mirrors the immuneACCESS table, restricted to in-frame sequences. Some clones are absent from its copies; in checked studies, under half trace to an unresolved V gene, and the reason for the others is unknown. The V and J calls and clone size come from that table; D and trimming were worked out from the DNA. This sample has 850,000 to 900,000 clones in its table, and 15% to 20% of those were observed once. Of the sample, around 0.02% falls within the top ten clones.

This clone was seen a handful of times. The clone's antigen remains unknown. The record has no base qualities; no much larger clone is one base away. This clonotype was obtained from a woman aged 18-29 years in good health. Recombination linked TRBV23-1 to TRBJ2-3; 14 central bases correspond to TRBD2. TRBV23-1 is filed as an ORF, its function uncertain. Specimen: naive CD4+ T cells from blood. The cell subset or site label, read with the paper, signifies: true naive CD4+ T cells. The CDR3 region has the sequence CASRQGLAGGLTDTQYF. The nucleotide sequence reads TGCGCCAGCAGACAAGGACTAGCGGGAGGTCTCACAGATACGCAGTATTTT.